This TCR beta chain is drawn from a study of CXCR3-negative and CXCR3-positive naive CD8 T cells. Overall study: Sequencing yielded some 150 million TRB reads, roughly 1.5 +/- 0.3 million per library. Study-level findings and limits: More hydrophobic TRB CDR3s were found in CXCR3-positive naive cells than in CXCR3-negative naive cells. Between one naive subset and the other, surface CD5 was comparable, and TCR strength was inferred from TRB CDR3 properties. Similar TRBV-TRBJ gene usage was seen in naive CXCR3-negative and CXCR3-positive cells, but not in memory cells.

The method, 5' RACE with UMI labels, was used to prepare the TRB cDNA libraries. TCRdb reprocessed the 5' RACE reads, keeping one entry per CDR3 protein, no DNA. This sample's clone table lists roughly 130,000 distinct CDR3 sequences. Germline V gene lookup returns CDR1 SEHNR and CDR2 FQNEAQ (reference sequence). The CDR3 has 16 amino acids. Remarks on this clonotype: Its antigen is not identified.

Sequencing was carried out using naive CXCR3+ CD8+ T cells from blood. As to subset: CD45RO-CCR7+CD27+CD95- naive CD8+ T cells expressing CXCR3 (TNR3+). The TCR comes from a human donor in good health. Some clones in this sample may be carry-over from other donors' samples. The chain couples TRBV7-9 to TRBJ2-1; checking the TCRdb D call of TRBD2 is not possible without DNA. The CDR3 loop reads CASSPSRDSSYNEQFF.